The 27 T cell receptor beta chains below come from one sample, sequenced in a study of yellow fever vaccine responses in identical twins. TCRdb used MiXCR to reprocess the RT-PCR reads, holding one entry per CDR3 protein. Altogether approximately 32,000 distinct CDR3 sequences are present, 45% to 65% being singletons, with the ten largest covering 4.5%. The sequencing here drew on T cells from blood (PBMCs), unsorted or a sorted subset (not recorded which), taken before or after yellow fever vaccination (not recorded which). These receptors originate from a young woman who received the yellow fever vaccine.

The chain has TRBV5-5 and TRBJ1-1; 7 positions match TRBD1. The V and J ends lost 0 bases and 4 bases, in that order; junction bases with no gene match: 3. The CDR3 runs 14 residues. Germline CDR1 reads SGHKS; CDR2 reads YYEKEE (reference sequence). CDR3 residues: CASSLANRGTEAFF. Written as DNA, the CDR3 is TGTGCCAGCAGCTTGGCCAACAGGGGCACTGAAGCTTTCTTT.

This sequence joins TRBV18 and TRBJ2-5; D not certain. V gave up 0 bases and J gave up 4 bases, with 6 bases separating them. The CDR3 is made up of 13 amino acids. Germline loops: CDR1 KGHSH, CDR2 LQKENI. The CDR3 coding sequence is TGTGCCAGCTCACCACCGGGCTCAGAGACCCAGTACTTC. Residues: CASSPPGSETQYF. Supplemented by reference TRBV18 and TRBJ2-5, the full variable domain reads NAGVMQNPRHLVRRRGQEARLRCSPMKGHSHVYWYRQLPEEGLKFMVYLQKENIIDESGMPKERFSAEFPKEGPSILRIQQVVRGDSAAYFCASSPPGSETQYFGPGTRLLVL.

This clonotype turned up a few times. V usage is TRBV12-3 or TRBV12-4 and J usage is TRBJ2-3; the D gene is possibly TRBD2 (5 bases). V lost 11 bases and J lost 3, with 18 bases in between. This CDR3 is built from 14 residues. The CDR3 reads CASRDTRTTDTQYF. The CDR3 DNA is TGTGCCTCCAGAGACACTAGGACGACAGATACGCAGTATTTT.

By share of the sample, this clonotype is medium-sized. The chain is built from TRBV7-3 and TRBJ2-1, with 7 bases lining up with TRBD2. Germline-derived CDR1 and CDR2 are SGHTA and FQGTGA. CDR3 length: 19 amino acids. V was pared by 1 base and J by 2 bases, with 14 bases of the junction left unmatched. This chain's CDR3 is CASSLKFGRLGETYNEQFF. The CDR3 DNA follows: TGTGCCAGCAGCTTAAAGTTCGGGAGGCTGGGAGAAACCTACAATGAGCAGTTCTTC.

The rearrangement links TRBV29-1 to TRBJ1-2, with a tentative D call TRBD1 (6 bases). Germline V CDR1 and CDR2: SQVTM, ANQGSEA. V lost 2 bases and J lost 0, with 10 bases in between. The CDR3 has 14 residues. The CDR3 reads CSVETTGANYGYTF. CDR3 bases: TGCAGCGTTGAAACGACAGGAGCTAACTATGGCTACACCTTC.

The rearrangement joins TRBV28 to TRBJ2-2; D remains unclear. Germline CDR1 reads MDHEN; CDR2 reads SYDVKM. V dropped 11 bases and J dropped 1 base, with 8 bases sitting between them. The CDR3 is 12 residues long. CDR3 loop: CAVRMNTGELFF. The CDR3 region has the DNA TGTGCCGTACGGATGAACACCGGGGAGCTGTTTTTT.

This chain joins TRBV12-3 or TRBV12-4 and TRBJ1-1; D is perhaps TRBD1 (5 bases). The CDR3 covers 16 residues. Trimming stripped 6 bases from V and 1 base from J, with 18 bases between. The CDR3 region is CASRPTSWGTNTEAFF. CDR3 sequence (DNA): TGTGCCAGCAGACCCACGTCATGGGGGACGAACACTGAAGCTTTCTTT.

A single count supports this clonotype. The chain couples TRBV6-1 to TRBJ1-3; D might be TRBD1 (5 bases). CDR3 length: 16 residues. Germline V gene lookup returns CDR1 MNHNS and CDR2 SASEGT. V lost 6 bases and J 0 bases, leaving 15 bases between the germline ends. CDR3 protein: CASSERDRGSGNTIYF. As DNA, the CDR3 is TGTGCCAGCAGCGAAAGGGACCGAGGCTCTGGAAACACCATATATTTT.

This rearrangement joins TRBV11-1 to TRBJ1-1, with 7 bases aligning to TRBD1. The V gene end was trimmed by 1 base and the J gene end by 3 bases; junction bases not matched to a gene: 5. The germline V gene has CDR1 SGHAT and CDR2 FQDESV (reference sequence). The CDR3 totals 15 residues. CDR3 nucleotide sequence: TGTGCCAGCAGCTTAGGGGTCAGGGGGGACACTGAAGCTTTCTTT. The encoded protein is CASSLGVRGDTEAFF.

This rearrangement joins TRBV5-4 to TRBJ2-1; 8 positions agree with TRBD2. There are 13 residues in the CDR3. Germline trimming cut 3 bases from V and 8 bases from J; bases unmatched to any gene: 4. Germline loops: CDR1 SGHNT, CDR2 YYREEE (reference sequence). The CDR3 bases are TGTGCCAGCAGCTGGGGACTAGTCGATGAGCAGTTCTTC. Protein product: CASSWGLVDEQFF.

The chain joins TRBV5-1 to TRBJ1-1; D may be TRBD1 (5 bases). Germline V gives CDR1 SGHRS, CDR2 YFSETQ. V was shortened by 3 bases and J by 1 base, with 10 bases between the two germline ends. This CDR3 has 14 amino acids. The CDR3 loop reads CASSSYGGNTEAFF. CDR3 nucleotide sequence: TGCGCCAGCAGCTCTTACGGGGGGAACACTGAAGCTTTCTTT.

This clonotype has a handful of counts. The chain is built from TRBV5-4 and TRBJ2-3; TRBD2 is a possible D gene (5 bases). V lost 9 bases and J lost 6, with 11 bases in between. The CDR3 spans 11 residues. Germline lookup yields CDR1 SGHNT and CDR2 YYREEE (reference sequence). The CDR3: CAIRRADTQYF. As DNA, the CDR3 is TGTGCCATTAGGCGGGCGGATACGCAGTATTTT.

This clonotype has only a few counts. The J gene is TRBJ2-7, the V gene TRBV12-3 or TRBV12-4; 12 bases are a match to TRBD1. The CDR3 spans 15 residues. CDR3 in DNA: TGTGCCAGCAGACTGGGGACAGGGGGCTCCGACGAGCAGTACGTC. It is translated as CASRLGTGGSDEQYV.

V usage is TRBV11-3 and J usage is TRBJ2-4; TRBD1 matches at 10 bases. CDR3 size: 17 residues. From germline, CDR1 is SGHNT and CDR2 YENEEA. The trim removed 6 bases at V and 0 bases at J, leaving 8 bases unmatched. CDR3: CASRTGGAKVAKNIQYF. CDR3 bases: TGTGCCAGCAGGACAGGGGGCGCGAAGGTAGCCAAAAACATTCAGTACTTC.

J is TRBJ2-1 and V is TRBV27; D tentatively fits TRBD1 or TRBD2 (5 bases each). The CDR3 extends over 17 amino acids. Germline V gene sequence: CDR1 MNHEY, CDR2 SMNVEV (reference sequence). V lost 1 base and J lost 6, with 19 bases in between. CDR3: CASSLLRGTPTSNEQFF. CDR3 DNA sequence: TGTGCCAGCAGTTTATTGAGGGGAACCCCTACGAGCAATGAGCAGTTCTTC.

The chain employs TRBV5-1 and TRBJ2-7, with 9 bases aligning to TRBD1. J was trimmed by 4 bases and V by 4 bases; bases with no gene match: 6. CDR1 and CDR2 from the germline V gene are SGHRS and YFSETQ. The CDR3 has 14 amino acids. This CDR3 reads CASSPGQGSYEQYF. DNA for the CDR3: TGCGCCAGCAGCCCGGGACAGGGCTCTTACGAGCAGTACTTC.

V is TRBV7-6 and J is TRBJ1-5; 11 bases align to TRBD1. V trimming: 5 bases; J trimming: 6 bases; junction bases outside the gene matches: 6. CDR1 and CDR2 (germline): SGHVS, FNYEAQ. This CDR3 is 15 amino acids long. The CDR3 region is CASSVGQGAGQPQHF. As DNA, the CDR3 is TGTGCCAGCAGCGTCGGACAGGGGGCCGGTCAGCCCCAGCATTTT.

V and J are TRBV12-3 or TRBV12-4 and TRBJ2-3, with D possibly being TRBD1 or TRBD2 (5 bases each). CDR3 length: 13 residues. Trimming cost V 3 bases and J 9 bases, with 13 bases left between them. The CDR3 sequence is CASSFLSRDTQYF. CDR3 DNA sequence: TGTGCCAGCAGTTTCCTCTCCCGGGACACGCAGTATTTT.

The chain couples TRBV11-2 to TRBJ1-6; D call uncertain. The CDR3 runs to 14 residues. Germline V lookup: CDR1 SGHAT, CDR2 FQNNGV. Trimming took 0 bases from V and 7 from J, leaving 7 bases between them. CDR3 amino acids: CASSLEALNSPLHF. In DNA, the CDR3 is TGTGCCAGCAGCTTAGAGGCCTTAAATTCACCCCTCCACTTT.

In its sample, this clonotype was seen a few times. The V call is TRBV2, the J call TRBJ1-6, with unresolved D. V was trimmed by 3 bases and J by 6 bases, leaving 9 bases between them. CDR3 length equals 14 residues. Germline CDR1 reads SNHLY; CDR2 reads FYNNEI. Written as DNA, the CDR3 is TGTGCCAGCAGTGAGGAGAATGGTAATTCACCCCTCCACTTT. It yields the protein CASSEENGNSPLHF.

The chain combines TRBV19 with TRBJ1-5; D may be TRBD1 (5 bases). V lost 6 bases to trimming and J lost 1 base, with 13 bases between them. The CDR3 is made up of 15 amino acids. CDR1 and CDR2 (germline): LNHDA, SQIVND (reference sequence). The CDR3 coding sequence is TGTGCCAGTAGCCGGGGCGCCCGGAGCAATCAGCCCCAGCATTTT. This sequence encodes CASSRGARSNQPQHF.

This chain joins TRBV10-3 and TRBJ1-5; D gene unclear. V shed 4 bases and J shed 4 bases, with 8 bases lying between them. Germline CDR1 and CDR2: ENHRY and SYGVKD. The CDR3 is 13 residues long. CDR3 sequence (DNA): TGTGCCATCAGTGGACGAGATAATCAGCCCCAGCATTTT. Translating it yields CAISGRDNQPQHF.

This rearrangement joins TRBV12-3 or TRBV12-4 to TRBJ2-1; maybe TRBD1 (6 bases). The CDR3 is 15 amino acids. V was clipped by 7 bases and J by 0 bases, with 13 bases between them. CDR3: CASKTGPISYNEQFF. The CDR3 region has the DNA TGTGCCAGCAAGACAGGCCCGATCTCCTACAATGAGCAGTTCTTC.

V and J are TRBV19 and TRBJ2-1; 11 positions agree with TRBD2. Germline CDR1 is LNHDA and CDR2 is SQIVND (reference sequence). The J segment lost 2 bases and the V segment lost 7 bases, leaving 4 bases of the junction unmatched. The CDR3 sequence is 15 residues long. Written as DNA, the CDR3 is TGTGCCAGTACCTTAGCGGGAGGGGCCTACAATGAGCAGTTCTTC. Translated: CASTLAGGAYNEQFF.

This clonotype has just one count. CDR3 in amino acids: CASRLRFGGDNTDTQYF. The CDR3, as DNA: TGTGCCAGCAGACTCCGTTTTGGGGGGGATAACACAGATACGCAGTATTTT. The rearrangement links TRBV11-3 to TRBJ2-3; 7 positions agree with TRBD2. The CDR3 is made up of 17 amino acids. Germline assignment: CDR1 SGHNT and CDR2 YENEEA. With 6 bases clipped from V and 2 bases from J, the junction kept 14 bases outside the gene matches.

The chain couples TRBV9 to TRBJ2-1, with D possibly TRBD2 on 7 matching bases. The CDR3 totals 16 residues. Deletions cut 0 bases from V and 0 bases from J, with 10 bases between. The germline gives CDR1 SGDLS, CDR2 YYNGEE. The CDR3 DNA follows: TGTGCCAGCAGCGTAGCTCGGGGGGCCTCCTACAATGAGCAGTTCTTC. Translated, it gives CASSVARGASYNEQFF.

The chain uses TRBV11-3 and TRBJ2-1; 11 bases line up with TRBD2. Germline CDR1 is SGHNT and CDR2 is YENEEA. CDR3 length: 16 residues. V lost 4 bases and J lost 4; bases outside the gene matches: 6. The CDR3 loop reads CASSSRLAGGYNEQFF. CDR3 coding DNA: TGTGCCAGCAGCTCACGGCTAGCGGGAGGATACAATGAGCAGTTCTTC.